These 28 T cell receptor beta chains came from one sample sequenced in a study of graft-versus-host responses after intestinal transplantation. The antigens for these receptors are not known. The data were produced by immunoSEQ multiplex PCR, yet TCRdb's version contains in-frame clones alone and is incomplete. This sample has about 120,000 clones; 85% to 95% occur once, and the top ten carry about 0.54%. The sequencing used unstimulated CD8+ T cells sorted from spleen or lymph node cells, collected before intestinal transplant. All receptors come from a human donor who received an intestinal transplant.

The chain employs TRBV28 and TRBJ2-4; 7 nucleotides agree with TRBD1. Germline CDR1 MDHEN, CDR2 SYDVKM. The V and J ends lost 10 bases and 4 bases, in that order; junction bases with no gene match: 4. CDR3 length: 12 amino acids. CDR3 bases: TGTGCCACCCGGGACAGAAAAAACATTCAGTACTTC. It encodes CATRDRKNIQYF.

J is TRBJ2-7 and V is TRBV30; D gene unclear. CDR1 is GTSNPN and CDR2 is SVGIG in the germline V gene (reference sequence). CDR3 length: 13 residues. V was shortened by 1 base and J by 3 bases, with 10 bases between the two germline ends. In DNA form, the CDR3 reads TGTGCCTGGAGTGGCCTCCTAGGCTACGAGCAGTACTTC. Translated, it gives CAWSGLLGYEQYF.

The chain has TRBV2 and TRBJ2-1; 11 bases agree with TRBD2. V lost 6 bases and J lost 14; bases outside the gene matches: 3. Per germline, CDR1 SNHLY and CDR2 FYNNEI. The CDR3 is made up of 11 amino acids. CDR3: CASSLLAGEFF. The DNA of the CDR3 is TGTGCCAGCAGCCTACTAGCGGGGGAGTTCTTC.

The rearrangement uses TRBV5-1 and TRBJ2-7; D is unclear. Germline values: CDR1 SGHRS, CDR2 YFSETQ. Trimming pared 0 bases from V and 3 bases from J, leaving 10 bases between. CDR3 length equals 14 residues. For the CDR3, the DNA is TGCGCCAGCAGCTTGGTAACAGCCGACTACGAGCAGTACTTC. Encoded protein: CASSLVTADYEQYF.

The V gene is TRBV28, the J gene TRBJ1-1; 7 bases are a match to TRBD1. The germline V gene encodes CDR1 MDHEN and CDR2 SYDVKM. Unmatched junction bases numbered 5, after V lost 3 bases and J lost 1 base. There are 15 residues in the CDR3. CDR3: CASSLTGLGNTEAFF. CDR3 sequence (DNA): TGTGCCAGCAGTTTGACAGGGCTGGGGAACACTGAAGCTTTCTTT.

The gene calls are TRBV11-2 and TRBJ1-2, with D unresolved. There are 15 residues in the CDR3. V shed 1 base and J shed 2 bases, with 11 bases lying between them. CDR1 SGHAT and CDR2 FQNNGV come from the germline V gene. CDR3 residues: CASSLGHGGNYGYTF. The CDR3 DNA follows: TGTGCCAGCAGCTTAGGTCACGGAGGGAACTATGGCTACACCTTC.

The CDR3 sequence is CASSESDEQFF. Here the CDR3 DNA reads TGTGCCAGCAGTGAGTCCGATGAGCAGTTCTTC. This rearrangement joins TRBV25-1 to TRBJ2-1; unclear D gene. The CDR3 is made up of 11 amino acids. The V gene's germline CDR1 is MGHDK and CDR2 SYGVNS. Trimming left V 3 bases short and J 8 bases short, with 5 bases between.

The count of this clone is one. This rearrangement joins TRBV5-6 to TRBJ1-5; D is perhaps TRBD1 (5 bases). Germline CDR1 is SGHDT and CDR2 is YYEEEE. The CDR3 is 14 amino acids. Trimming took off 4 bases at V and 4 bases at J, with 12 bases between the two ends. The CDR3: CASSPWGGNQPQHF. The CDR3 nucleotides read TGTGCCAGCAGCCCTTGGGGGGGGAATCAGCCCCAGCATTTT.

This clone was observed a few times. The chain employs TRBV5-5 and TRBJ2-2, with 9 bases matching TRBD2. CDR3 length equals 14 residues. From germline, CDR1 is SGHKS and CDR2 YYEKEE (reference sequence). V lost 5 bases to trimming and J lost 3 bases; unmatched junction nucleotides: 2. CDR3 nucleotides: TGTGCCAGCAGAATAGCGGGAGACACCGGGGAGCTGTTTTTT. Amino acid sequence: CASRIAGDTGELFF.

This clone was detected a few times. The rearrangement uses TRBV6-6 and TRBJ2-7; D not certain. The CDR3 sequence is 11 residues long. Germline V CDR1 and CDR2: MNHNY, SVGAGI (reference sequence). Deletions cut 4 bases from V and 7 bases from J, with 8 bases between. In DNA, the CDR3 is TGTGCCAGCAGTTCATACAAGGAGCAGTACTTC. Residues: CASSSYKEQYF.

The chain combines TRBV27 with TRBJ1-2; 9 nucleotides align to TRBD1. This CDR3 region has 15 residues. Per the germline V gene, CDR1 is MNHEY and CDR2 is SMNVEV (reference sequence). Trimming at V came to 2 bases and at J to 5 bases, leaving 6 bases not matched to a gene. The CDR3 loop reads CASSLDTGGRYGYTF. In DNA form, the CDR3 reads TGTGCCAGCAGTTTAGATACAGGGGGCAGGTATGGCTACACCTTC.

This chain joins TRBV2 and TRBJ1-3; D remains ambiguous. Trimming left V 7 bases short and J 2 bases short, with 12 bases between. Germline CDR1 is SNHLY and CDR2 is FYNNEI. The CDR3 sequence is 14 residues long. The CDR3: CASIREPAGNTIYF. As DNA, the CDR3 is TGTGCCAGCATTCGGGAACCGGCTGGAAACACCATATATTTT. The full variable domain, in which reference TRBV2 and TRBJ1-3 provide the parts outside the CDR3, is EPEVTQTPSHQVTQMGQEVILRCVPISNHLYFYWYRQILGQKVEFLVSFYNNEISEKSEIFDDQFSVERPDGSNFTLKIRSTKLEDSAMYFCASIREPAGNTIYFGEGSWLTVV.

V is TRBV27 and J is TRBJ2-1; D might be TRBD1 (6 bases). The CDR3 loop spans 15 amino acids. The V and J ends lost 2 bases and 3 bases respectively, with 11 bases between them. The germline gives CDR1 MNHEY, CDR2 SMNVEV (reference sequence). The CDR3 region has the DNA TGTGCCAGCAGTTTAGGTAGGGGGTTCTACAATGAGCAGTTCTTC. Translated: CASSLGRGFYNEQFF.

The chain carries TRBV9 and TRBJ2-1, with TRBD2 as a possible D gene (5 bases). Trimming removed 4 bases from V and 0 bases from J, with 8 bases in between. There are 14 residues in the CDR3. The germline V gene encodes CDR1 SGDLS and CDR2 YYNGEE. The CDR3 DNA reads as TGTGCCAGCAGCCCCGGGGACTCCTACAATGAGCAGTTCTTC. This sequence encodes CASSPGDSYNEQFF.

This clone appeared once. The genes are TRBV10-1 and TRBJ2-2, with TRBD1 matching over 8 bases. Germline lookup yields CDR1 WNHNN and CDR2 SYGVQD (reference sequence). This CDR3 has 14 residues. Trimming took 5 bases from V and 9 from J; bases not matched to a gene: 8. The CDR3 region has the DNA TGCGCCAGCAGTCGGCAGGGGGCAGGCCGGGAGCTGTTTTTT. Translated, it gives CASSRQGAGRELFF.

Here the CDR3 reads CASSQVGDGILNTEAFF. DNA of the CDR3: TGCGCCAGCAGCCAAGTAGGGGACGGAATTCTTAACACTGAAGCTTTCTTT. The chain is built from TRBV4-1 and TRBJ1-1, with D perhaps TRBD1 (5 bases). CDR3 length: 17 residues. Germline V gene sequence: CDR1 MGHRA, CDR2 YSYEKL. Trimming stripped 1 base from V and 2 bases from J, with 17 bases between.

V gene TRBV7-6 combines with J gene TRBJ2-7, with D perhaps assigned TRBD1 or TRBD2 (5 bases each). V lost 1 base, J lost 5 bases, and 9 bases lay in between. The CDR3 length is 13 residues. Germline V CDR1 and CDR2: SGHVS, FNYEAQ. The CDR3 sequence: CASSLDGTDEQYF. The CDR3 DNA reads as TGTGCCAGCAGCTTAGATGGGACGGACGAGCAGTACTTC.

CDR3 sequence (DNA): TGTGCCAGAAGCTTCCCACGACAGGGCCGGCCCTATGGCTACACCTTC. Protein product: CARSFPRQGRPYGYTF. V and J are TRBV5-3 and TRBJ1-2; 7 nucleotides line up with TRBD1. TRBV5-3 is classed as an ORF, of uncertain function. The CDR3 is made up of 16 amino acids. The V and J ends lost 2 bases and 4 bases, in that order; junction bases with no gene match: 11.

The chain carries TRBV7-9 and TRBJ2-5, with TRBD1 matching over 9 bases. Germline V CDR1 and CDR2: SEHNR, FQNEAQ (reference sequence). The CDR3 spans 15 residues. The trim removed 5 bases at V and 5 bases at J, leaving 9 bases unmatched. The CDR3 is CASSLGTGRLETQYF. The CDR3 DNA follows: TGTGCCAGCAGCCTTGGGACAGGGAGATTGGAGACCCAGTACTTC.

Here the CDR3 DNA reads TGTGCCAGCAGTTTCGGACAGGGGGACTACGAGCAGTACTTC. Its translation is CASSFGQGDYEQYF. The chain couples TRBV6-5 to TRBJ2-7; 10 bases fit TRBD1. This CDR3 region has 14 residues. The germline gives CDR1 MNHEY, CDR2 SVGAGI. V dropped 4 bases and J dropped 3; count of bases not matched to a gene: 3.

For the CDR3, the DNA is TGTGCCAGCAGTCCACGTCCTAGCGCAAAAAACATTCAGTACTTC. Translating gives CASSPRPSAKNIQYF. The V call is TRBV4-2, the J call TRBJ2-4, with D possibly matching TRBD2 (6 bases). Germline values: CDR1 LGHNA, CDR2 YNFKEQ. The ends were cut back, 6 bases at V and 4 bases at J, with 16 bases in the middle. The CDR3 has 15 residues.

This chain connects TRBV9 to TRBJ1-2; 7 bases fit TRBD1. The CDR3 is 15 residues long. V shed 2 bases and J 6 bases; nucleotides not matched to a gene: 10. Germline CDR1 is SGDLS and CDR2 is YYNGEE. This CDR3 is CASSVRQGGNNGYTF. The CDR3 nucleotides are TGTGCCAGCAGCGTTCGACAGGGAGGGAACAATGGCTACACCTTC.

The table lists this clone with a count of one. The rearrangement links TRBV4-2 to TRBJ2-5; 11 bases are a match to TRBD2. The CDR3 has 17 amino acids. Germline-derived CDR1 and CDR2 are LGHNA and YNFKEQ. V gave up 0 bases and J gave up 0 bases; unmatched junction bases: 3. CDR3 protein: CASSQEGLAVYQETQYF. The CDR3 DNA reads as TGTGCCAGCAGCCAAGAGGGACTAGCGGTTTACCAAGAGACCCAGTACTTC.

This chain uses TRBV5-6 with TRBJ1-5; 9 nucleotides align to TRBD1. Trimming at V came to 3 bases and at J to 0 bases, leaving 13 bases not matched to a gene. This CDR3 comprises 19 residues. Germline CDR1 and CDR2: SGHDT and YYEEEE. The CDR3 spells CASSCDDRGCGDSNQPQHF. The CDR3 DNA sequence: TGTGCCAGCAGCTGTGATGACAGGGGGTGCGGGGATAGCAATCAGCCCCAGCATTTT.

The J gene is TRBJ2-1, the V gene TRBV11-2; D remains ambiguous. The germline V gene encodes CDR1 SGHAT and CDR2 FQNNGV. The CDR3 is 12 amino acids. Trimming stripped 5 bases from V and 4 bases from J, with 6 bases between. CDR3 region: CASSPRYNEQFF. DNA of the CDR3: TGTGCCAGCAGCCCACGATACAATGAGCAGTTCTTC.

This clone appeared once. The chain uses TRBV14 and TRBJ1-2; D possibly corresponds to TRBD1 (6 bases). CDR3 length equals 15 residues. CDR1 and CDR2 (germline): SGHDN, FVKESK. Trimming stripped 0 bases from V and 4 bases from J, with 12 bases between. Written as DNA, the CDR3 is TGTGCCAGCAGCCAAGATCCGGGGGGCAGCTATGGCTACACCTTC. It translates to CASSQDPGGSYGYTF.

The chain uses TRBV19 and TRBJ1-1, with a tentative D call TRBD1 (6 bases). The CDR3 contains 14 residues. Germline assignment: CDR1 LNHDA and CDR2 SQIVND (reference sequence). V was pared by 2 bases and J by 0 bases, with 7 bases between. The CDR3 bases are TGTGCCAGTAGTATAAGGGGGTTGAACACTGAAGCTTTCTTT. Translation gives CASSIRGLNTEAFF.

V is TRBV19 and J is TRBJ1-1; D is unclear. Germline V gives CDR1 LNHDA, CDR2 SQIVND (reference sequence). The CDR3 totals 14 residues. V dropped 3 bases and J dropped 2 bases, with 10 bases sitting between them. In DNA form, the CDR3 reads TGTGCCAGTAGTATGTGGCAGCATAACACTGAAGCTTTCTTT. It translates to CASSMWQHNTEAFF.